This TCR beta chain originates from a study of blood T cell repertoires in COVID-19 (dated by TCRdb to about 2020). For the wider study: Collaborator samples came from the United States, Italy and Spain and covered acute and convalescent phases of COVID-19. The prospective study material was composed of cDNA or gDNA derived from T cells, B-cell-depleted T cells, or PBMCs. Subjects who had been exposed to COVID-19, were actively infected with it, or had recovered from it provided the deeply sampled blood TCRbeta repertoires that made up the dataset. A freely available public database, intended as a resource for researchers studying the immune response to SARS-CoV-2, is where the repertoires were released. Samples came from the ongoing ImmuneRACE study (first 160 participants) plus 1,254 subjects from 6 global collaborators. The sample metadata nearly always contained a de-identified subject ID, COVID-19 status, age in years and sex. HLA class I and class II types, where available, came from metadata supplied by the sample provider rather than from assay-based typing. Study-level results and caveats: How much clinical and demographic metadata was included differed by source and by participant, and the metadata was provided uncurated.

TCRbeta CDR3 regions were amplified from genomic DNA using the immunoSEQ Assay, a bias-controlled multiplex PCR. The study's own analysis went as follows. The number of nucleated cells in each sample was estimated from the amplification of reference gene primers within the assay. Sequence reads were collapsed and filtered to measure the absolute abundance of every unique TCRbeta CDR3 rearrangement. Productive Simpson clonality was computed per sample as the square root of Simpson's diversity index over productive rearrangements. TCRdb retrieved this table from immuneACCESS and kept in-frame rearrangements only. Not all clones are present; in checked studies, unresolved V genes account for under half, and no reason is known for the remainder. V, J and clone size are those of that table, while D and trimming were read from the DNA. This sample has approximately 150,000 clones in its table, and roughly 80% of those were observed once. The biggest ten clones account for approximately 8% of the sample.

With regard to this clone: Its antigen remains undetermined. No clone much larger than this one lies a single base away; base qualities are absent.

Participants in the prospective study were enrolled through a virtual design, were aged roughly 18 to 100 years, and lived in about 25 United States geographic areas. In the prospective study, participants were assigned to cohorts based on the clinical history participants reported in a screening survey and a study questionnaire. ImmuneRACE Cohort 3 recovered participants were defined by two consecutive negative NP/OP PCR tests, healthcare professional clearance, or symptom resolution. Mobile phlebotomists in the prospective study collected whole blood, serum and a nasopharyngeal or oropharyngeal swab from every participant. Additional blood draws and questionnaires over an approximately two-month period could optionally be provided by prospective study participants. Before DNA extraction, blood samples from the prospective study were shipped at room temperature or frozen. Taken from the germline V gene, the CDR1 and CDR2 loops are SGHTA and FQGNSA. Reading from cysteine to phenylalanine, the CDR3 counts 15 amino acids. CDR3 DNA is the only sequence kept; it has 45 bases, read in frame from the first base. The germline V end is reduced by 5 bases and the J end by 5 bases; junction bases left unmatched: 6.

Specimen: PBMCs or T cells enriched from blood (not recorded which). This receptor chain uses TRBV7-2 and TRBJ2-5, with 12 central nucleotides matching TRBD2. The clonotype comes from a woman in her 50s who had recovered from COVID-19. The CDR3 reads CASSPTSGSWETQYF. The nucleotides read TGTGCCAGCAGCCCGACTAGCGGGAGTTGGGAGACCCAGTACTTC. The full variable domain, completed from the reference TRBV7-2 and TRBJ2-5 proteins outside the CDR3, reads GAGVSQSPSNKVTEKGKDVELRCDPISGHTALYWYRQSLGQGLEFLIYFQGNSAPDKSGLPSDRFSAERTGGSVSTLTIQRTQQEDSAVYLCASSPTSGSWETQYFGPGTRLLVL.